Included here is one TCR beta chain sequence, with context. The data are from a study of CD8+ T cells in alopecia areata. At the level of the study: Affected scalp percentage determined the severity score of treated patients.

It was cDNA, reverse transcribed from extracted RNA, that served as the sequencing template. Clones were read by immunoSEQ multiplex PCR, and TCRdb kept only the in-frame ones, dropping some. The repertoire holds about 190,000 clones, with 60% to 70% as singletons. Specified treatment: oral pan-JAK inhibitor, 5-10 mg twice daily. V was clipped by 6 bases and J by 2 bases, with 8 bases between them. The germline gives CDR1 MNHNS, CDR2 SASEGT. The CDR3 loop spans 13 amino acids. The source is a human donor with alopecia areata. The chain recombines TRBV6-1 with TRBJ1-5, with unresolved D. Here the sequenced sample was CD4+ T cells sorted from blood, taken at week 4, from a patient treated with tofacitinib. DNA of the CDR3: TGTGCCAGCAGAAAGTTGGGCAATCAGCCCCAGCATTTT. Its translation: CASRKLGNQPQHF.